Shown below are 20 T cell receptor beta chains from a single sample sequenced in a study of blood T cell repertoires in COVID-19. Clones were read by immunoSEQ multiplex PCR, and TCRdb kept only the in-frame ones, dropping some. The profile shows approximately 470,000 clones, about 90% of them singletons. Sequencing was performed on PBMCs or T cells enriched from blood (not recorded which). The receptors stem from a woman under 30 who had recovered from COVID-19.

This clone was picked up a small number of times. One end of the junction does not line up with germline, which may come from a read error. The chain is built from TRBV30 and TRBJ1-3; 7 bases map to TRBD1. This CDR3 has 12 amino acids. CDR1 GTSNPN and CDR2 SVGIG come from the germline V gene (reference sequence). CDR3 coding DNA: TGTGCCTGGAGTATCTCTAGGACAGGACTTATCTTT. Its translation is CAWSISRTGLIF.

The chain has TRBV5-1 and TRBJ1-2; unclear D gene. Germline V gene data show CDR1 as SGHRS and CDR2 as YFSETQ. The germline V and J ends were trimmed by 3 bases and 5 bases, with 11 bases remaining between them. There are 13 residues in the CDR3. The CDR3 reads CASSSGELYGYTF. CDR3 DNA: TGCGCCAGCAGCTCCGGGGAGCTGTATGGCTACACCTTC.

The V gene is TRBV5-1, the J gene TRBJ2-7; 7 bases fit TRBD1. Germline CDR1 is SGHRS and CDR2 is YFSETQ. The CDR3 covers 15 residues. V dropped 4 bases and J dropped 2; count of bases not matched to a gene: 9. CDR3 DNA sequence: TGCGCCAGCAGCCGAGGGACAGCTGGTACCTACGAGCAGTACTTC. Protein sequence: CASSRGTAGTYEQYF.

V is TRBV7-3 and J is TRBJ2-1, with 10 bases aligning to TRBD2. There are 15 residues in the CDR3. Germline V gives CDR1 SGHTA, CDR2 FQGTGA. The V and J ends lost 5 bases and 5 bases, in that order; junction bases with no gene match: 6. The CDR3: CASSTSGESDNEQFF. In DNA form, the CDR3 reads TGTGCCAGCAGCACTAGCGGGGAATCGGACAATGAGCAGTTCTTC.

This chain links TRBV19 with TRBJ1-4, with 12 nucleotides matching TRBD1. The germline gives CDR1 LNHDA, CDR2 SQIVND (reference sequence). The V gene end was trimmed by 3 bases and the J gene end by 8 bases; junction bases not matched to a gene: 4. This CDR3 is 15 amino acids long. CDR3 protein: CASSIGTGGEEKLFF. The CDR3, as DNA: TGTGCCAGTAGTATTGGGACAGGGGGCGAGGAAAAACTGTTTTTT.

This clone was picked up many times. J is TRBJ1-2 and V is TRBV2; TRBD1 matches 9 bases. Germline V gene data show CDR1 as SNHLY and CDR2 as FYNNEI. V lost 2 bases, J lost 7 bases, and 5 bases stayed unmatched. CDR3 length: 14 amino acids. CDR3 sequence reads: CASSETGGAGGYTF. The CDR3 DNA reads as TGTGCCAGCAGTGAAACAGGGGGCGCGGGTGGCTACACCTTC.

Details on this clone: At one boundary the junction diverges from the germline segment, which might be a read error. This chain uses TRBV6-4 with TRBJ1-5; 10 bases are shared with TRBD1. CDR3 length: 15 residues. Germline CDR1 and CDR2: MRHNA and SNTAGT. The CDR3 protein is CASRVPTGGKQPQHF. The CDR3 bases are TGTGCCAGCAGGGTTCCGACAGGGGGCAAACAGCCCCAGCATTTT.

The chain is built from TRBV5-6 and TRBJ2-3; weak D call: TRBD1 (5 bases). The CDR3 covers 14 residues. CDR1 is SGHDT, CDR2 YYEEEE, per germline. The V end lost 4 bases, the J end lost 3 bases, and 12 bases lay between the germline ends. This CDR3 is CASSPGADTDTQYF. As DNA, the CDR3 is TGTGCCAGCAGCCCTGGGGCCGATACAGATACGCAGTATTTT.

V and J are TRBV18 and TRBJ1-6, with 7 bases identical to TRBD1. CDR3 length equals 16 residues. CDR1 and CDR2 (germline): KGHSH, LQKENI. The trim removed 3 bases at V and 5 bases at J, leaving 7 bases unmatched. CDR3 protein: CASSPGQLIDNSPLHF. The DNA of the CDR3 is TGTGCCAGCTCACCGGGACAGCTAATTGATAATTCACCCCTCCACTTT.

This clone was seen once. The V and J genes are TRBV2 and TRBJ2-2, with D perhaps TRBD2 (6 bases). V gave up 7 bases and J gave up 6 bases, with 18 bases separating them. The CDR3 length is 15 residues. The germline gives CDR1 SNHLY, CDR2 FYNNEI. The CDR3 is CASTPRGGESGELFF. The CDR3 nucleotides are TGTGCCAGCACCCCGAGGGGCGGGGAGTCCGGGGAGCTGTTTTTT. The full variable domain, rest sourced from reference TRBV2 and TRBJ2-2, is EPEVTQTPSHQVTQMGQEVILRCVPISNHLYFYWYRQILGQKVEFLVSFYNNEISEKSEIFDDQFSVERPDGSNFTLKIRSTKLEDSAMYFCASTPRGGESGELFFGEGSRLTVL.

V gene TRBV4-1 combines with J gene TRBJ1-1, with D maybe TRBD1 (6 bases). This CDR3 spans 15 amino acids. Germline-derived CDR1 and CDR2 are MGHRA and YSYEKL. Trimming cost V 4 bases and J 1 base, with 13 bases left between them. Here the CDR3 reads CASSRLQGPNTEAFF. In DNA form, the CDR3 reads TGCGCCAGCAGCCGGCTACAGGGCCCGAACACTGAAGCTTTCTTT.

The chain joins TRBV4-1 to TRBJ1-2; D might be TRBD1 (5 bases). The CDR3 is 13 residues long. CDR1 and CDR2 (germline): MGHRA, YSYEKL. V lost 6 bases and J 8 bases, leaving 16 bases between the germline ends. For the CDR3, the DNA is TGCGCCAGCAGTCATGACAGCCGAGTGGGCTACACCTTC. It codes for CASSHDSRVGYTF.

This clone was seen more than once but under ten times. This chain joins TRBV3-1 (or the pseudogene TRBV3-2) and TRBJ1-6; 10 bases fit TRBD1. This CDR3 has 17 residues. With V trimmed by 6 bases and J by 7 bases, 12 bases remained unmatched. Germline V CDR1 and CDR2: LGHDT, YNNKEL (reference sequence). The CDR3 loop is CASSQIRDRGLNSPLHF. CDR3 coding DNA: TGTGCCAGCAGTCAAATCCGGGACAGGGGTTTAAATTCACCCCTCCACTTT.

The J gene is TRBJ1-4, the V gene TRBV6-5; a weak D match, TRBD1 (6 bases). Trimming pared 4 bases from V and 7 bases from J, leaving 16 bases between. There are 15 residues in the CDR3. Germline lookup yields CDR1 MNHEY and CDR2 SVGAGI. The DNA of the CDR3 is TGTGCCAGCAGTTCCGGACTCAAAGGGGGTGAAAAACTGTTTTTT. It encodes CASSSGLKGGEKLFF.

The rearrangement joins TRBV2 to TRBJ2-2; possibly TRBD1 for D (5 bases). CDR3 length: 15 residues. The V gene's germline CDR1 is SNHLY and CDR2 FYNNEI. V lost 5 bases to trimming and J lost 1 base, with 11 bases between them. Written as DNA, the CDR3 is TGTGCCAGCAGTCAGACAGTAATGAACACCGGGGAGCTGTTTTTT. This encodes CASSQTVMNTGELFF. The full variable domain, rest sourced from reference TRBV2 and TRBJ2-2, is EPEVTQTPSHQVTQMGQEVILRCVPISNHLYFYWYRQILGQKVEFLVSFYNNEISEKSEIFDDQFSVERPDGSNFTLKIRSTKLEDSAMYFCASSQTVMNTGELFFGEGSRLTVL.

The chain employs TRBV10-3 and TRBJ2-7; D remains ambiguous. The CDR3 extends over 14 amino acids. CDR1 is ENHRY, CDR2 SYGVKD, per germline. V lost 2 bases and J lost 7, with 15 bases in between. This CDR3 reads CAISEPPSPREQYF. CDR3 DNA: TGTGCCATCAGTGAGCCTCCTTCGCCGCGGGAGCAGTACTTC.

The gene calls are TRBV6-4 and TRBJ2-1; weak D call: TRBD1 (6 bases). The CDR3 is 15 amino acids. Germline V gene sequence: CDR1 MRHNA, CDR2 SNTAGT. V lost 6 bases to trimming and J lost 1 base, with 13 bases between them. CDR3 sequence reads: CASRHRDGSYNEQFF. The CDR3 nucleotides are TGTGCCAGCAGGCACAGGGACGGGTCCTACAATGAGCAGTTCTTC.

This rearrangement joins TRBV7-6 to TRBJ1-2; 7 positions match TRBD1. The germline gives CDR1 SGHVS, CDR2 FNYEAQ. This CDR3 has 13 amino acids. V shed 4 bases and J 5 bases; nucleotides not matched to a gene: 4. The CDR3 nucleotides are TGTGCCAGCAGCTCGACAGGGAGTTATGGCTACACCTTC. This encodes CASSSTGSYGYTF.

The chain uses TRBV6-5 and TRBJ1-5, with 8 bases matching TRBD1. The CDR3 extends over 11 amino acids. The V and J ends lost 8 bases and 6 bases, in that order; junction bases with no gene match: 0. Germline V gene sequence: CDR1 MNHEY, CDR2 SVGAGI. The CDR3 here is CASDRGQPQHF. CDR3 nucleotide sequence: TGTGCCAGCGACAGGGGTCAGCCCCAGCATTTT.

The chain combines TRBV5-4 with TRBJ2-7; 14 nucleotides match TRBD2. V dropped 4 bases and J dropped 0; count of bases not matched to a gene: 3. The CDR3 has 16 residues. Germline loops: CDR1 SGHNT, CDR2 YYREEE (reference sequence). The CDR3, as DNA: TGTGCCAGCAGCCCGGGACTAGCGGGGGTCTCCTACGAGCAGTACTTC. It translates to CASSPGLAGVSYEQYF.